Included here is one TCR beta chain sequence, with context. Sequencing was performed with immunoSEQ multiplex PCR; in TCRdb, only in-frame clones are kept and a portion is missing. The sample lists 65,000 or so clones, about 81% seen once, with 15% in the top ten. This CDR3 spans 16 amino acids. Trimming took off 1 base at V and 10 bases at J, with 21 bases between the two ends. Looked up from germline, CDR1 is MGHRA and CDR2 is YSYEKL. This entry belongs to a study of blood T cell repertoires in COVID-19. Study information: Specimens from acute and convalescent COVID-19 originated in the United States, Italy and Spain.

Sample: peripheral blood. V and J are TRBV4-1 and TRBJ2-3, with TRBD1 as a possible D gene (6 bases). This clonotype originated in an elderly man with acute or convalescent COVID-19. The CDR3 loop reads CASSQGVAGVQNAQYF. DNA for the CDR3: TGCGCCAGCAGCCAAGGTGTAGCAGGGGTTCAGAACGCGCAGTATTTT.